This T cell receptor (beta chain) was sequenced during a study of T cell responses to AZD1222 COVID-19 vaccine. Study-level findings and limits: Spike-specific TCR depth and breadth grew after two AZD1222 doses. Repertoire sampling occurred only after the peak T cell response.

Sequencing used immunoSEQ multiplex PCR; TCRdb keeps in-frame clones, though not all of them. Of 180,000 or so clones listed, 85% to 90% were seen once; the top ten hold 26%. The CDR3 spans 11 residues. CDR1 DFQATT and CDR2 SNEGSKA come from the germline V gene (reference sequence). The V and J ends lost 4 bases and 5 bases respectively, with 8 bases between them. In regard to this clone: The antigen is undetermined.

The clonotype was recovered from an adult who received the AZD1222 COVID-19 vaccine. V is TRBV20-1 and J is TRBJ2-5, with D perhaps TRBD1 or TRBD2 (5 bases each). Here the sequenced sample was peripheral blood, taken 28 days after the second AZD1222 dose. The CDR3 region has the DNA TGCAGTGCTACCAGGGAGGAGACCCAGTACTTC. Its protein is CSATREETQYF.